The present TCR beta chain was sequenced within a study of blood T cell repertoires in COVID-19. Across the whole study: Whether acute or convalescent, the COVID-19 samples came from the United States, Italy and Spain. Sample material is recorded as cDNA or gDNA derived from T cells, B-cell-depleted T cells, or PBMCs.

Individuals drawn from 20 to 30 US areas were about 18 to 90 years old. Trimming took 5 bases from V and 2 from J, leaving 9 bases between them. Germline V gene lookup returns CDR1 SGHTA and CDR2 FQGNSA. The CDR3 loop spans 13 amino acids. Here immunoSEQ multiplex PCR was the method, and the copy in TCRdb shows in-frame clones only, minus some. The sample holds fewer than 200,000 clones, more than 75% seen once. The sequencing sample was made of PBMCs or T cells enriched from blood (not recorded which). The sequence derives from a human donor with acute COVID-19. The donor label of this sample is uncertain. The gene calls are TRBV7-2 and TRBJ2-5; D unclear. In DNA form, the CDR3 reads TGTGCCAGCAGCCTCCGGGTACAAGAGACCCAGTACTTC. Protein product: CASSLRVQETQYF.